This T cell receptor (beta chain) was sequenced for a study of control samples from healthy donors and cancer patients. Here immunoSEQ multiplex PCR was the method, and the copy in TCRdb shows in-frame clones only, minus some. The repertoire holds about 120,000 clones, with roughly nine tenths as singletons. Per the germline V gene, CDR1 is DFQATT and CDR2 is SNEGSKA (reference sequence). V lost 5 bases, J lost 8 bases, and 3 bases stayed unmatched. The CDR3 covers 11 residues. Source material: PBMCs. V usage is TRBV20-1 and J usage is TRBJ2-1; 7 bases align to TRBD1. This TCR derives from a woman aged 45-60 years with colorectal cancer. This CDR3 reads CSALQGYEQFF. DNA of the CDR3: TGCAGTGCTTTACAGGGGTATGAGCAGTTCTTC.